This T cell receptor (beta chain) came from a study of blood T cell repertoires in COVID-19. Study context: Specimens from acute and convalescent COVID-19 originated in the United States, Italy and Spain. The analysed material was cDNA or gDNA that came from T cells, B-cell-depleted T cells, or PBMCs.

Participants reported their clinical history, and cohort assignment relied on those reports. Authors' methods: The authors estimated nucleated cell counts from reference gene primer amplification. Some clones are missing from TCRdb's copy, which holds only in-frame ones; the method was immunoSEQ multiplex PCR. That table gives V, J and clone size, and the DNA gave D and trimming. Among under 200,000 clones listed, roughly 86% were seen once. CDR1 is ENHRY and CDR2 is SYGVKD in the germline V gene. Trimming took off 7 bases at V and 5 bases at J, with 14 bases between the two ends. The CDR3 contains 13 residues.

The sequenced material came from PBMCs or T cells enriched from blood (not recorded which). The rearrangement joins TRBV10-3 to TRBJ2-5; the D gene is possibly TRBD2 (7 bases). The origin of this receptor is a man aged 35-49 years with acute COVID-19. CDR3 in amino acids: CAITAGADETQYF. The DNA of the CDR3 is TGTGCCATCACCGCGGGGGCGGACGAGACCCAGTACTTC.